The next 16 T cell receptor beta chains were all read from a single sample in a study of blood T cell repertoires in COVID-19. Repertoires were generated with immunoSEQ multiplex PCR, while TCRdb's copy carries only in-frame clones and drops some. Of hundreds of thousands of clones in the sample, 85% to 90% were seen once. The sample was PBMCs or T cells enriched from blood (not recorded which). The receptors here all came from a man between 45 and 60 years old who had been exposed to COVID-19.

The CDR3 region has the DNA TGTGCCAGCAGTCTAGGATCAAGCGGGGGCGAAAAACTGTTTTTT. Amino acids: CASSLGSSGGEKLFF. The chain joins TRBV28 to TRBJ1-4, with D possibly being TRBD1 (6 bases). V lost 5 bases, J lost 8 bases, and 18 bases lay in between. CDR1 and CDR2 from the germline V gene are MDHEN and SYDVKM. The CDR3 consists of 15 residues.

The gene calls are TRBV7-3 and TRBJ2-2; 7 bases agree with TRBD1. Germline lookup yields CDR1 SGHTA and CDR2 FQGTGA. J lost 8 bases, V lost 1 base, and 1 base had no gene match. The CDR3 has 13 amino acids. In DNA, the CDR3 is TGTGCCAGCAGCTTAAACAGGGGAGGGGAGCTGTTTTTT. Amino acid sequence: CASSLNRGGELFF.

The chain carries TRBV5-1 and TRBJ1-1; 7 nucleotides agree with TRBD1. The V gene end was trimmed by 0 bases and the J gene end by 4 bases; junction bases not matched to a gene: 6. CDR3 length: 15 residues. The germline V gene has CDR1 SGHRS and CDR2 YFSETQ. The CDR3 spells CASSLVVQGVTEAFF. The CDR3, as DNA: TGCGCCAGCAGCTTGGTGGTCCAGGGGGTCACTGAAGCTTTCTTT.

V is TRBV28 and J is TRBJ1-2; 10 positions match TRBD1. Germline V gene data show CDR1 as MDHEN and CDR2 as SYDVKM. With 3 bases clipped from V and 4 bases from J, the junction kept 2 bases outside the gene matches. The CDR3 is 14 residues long. CDR3 coding DNA: TGTGCCAGCAGTTTGGGGGACAGGGGCTATGGCTACACCTTC. Amino acid sequence: CASSLGDRGYGYTF.

This clone was observed once. This chain joins TRBV28 and TRBJ1-1, with D maybe TRBD1 (6 bases). V was clipped by 11 bases and J by 3 bases, with 19 bases between them. This CDR3 is 14 amino acids long. The germline V gene has CDR1 MDHEN and CDR2 SYDVKM. The CDR3 sequence is CAGHREGRDTEAFF. The CDR3 DNA reads TGTGCCGGTCACAGGGAAGGGAGGGACACTGAAGCTTTCTTT.

The V call is TRBV7-9, the J call TRBJ1-1, with a possible D match to TRBD1 (5 bases). Germline CDR1 and CDR2: SEHNR and FQNEAQ (reference sequence). The CDR3 length is 15 residues. The V and J ends lost 1 base and 4 bases respectively, with 13 bases between them. In nucleotides, the CDR3 is TGTGCCAGCAGCTTAGGGAGGGGAGGGTCCACTGAAGCTTTCTTT. It is translated as CASSLGRGGSTEAFF.

The V and J genes are TRBV11-2 and TRBJ2-2; the match to TRBD2 covers 15 bases. The CDR3 is 18 residues long. V lost 5 bases to trimming and J lost 2 bases; unmatched junction nucleotides: 6. CDR1 is SGHAT, CDR2 FQNNGV, per germline. CDR3: CASSQGLAGGINTGELFF. CDR3 bases: TGTGCCAGCAGCCAAGGACTAGCGGGAGGGATAAACACCGGGGAGCTGTTTTTT.

The gene calls are TRBV7-9 and TRBJ2-1, with TRBD1 matching over 7 bases. The germline CDR1 and CDR2 sequences are SEHNR and FQNEAQ (reference sequence). V lost 3 bases and J lost 5; bases outside the gene matches: 1. The CDR3 contains 13 residues. DNA of the CDR3: TGTGCCAGCAGCTTGGGGACAGACAATGAGCAGTTCTTC. Its translation: CASSLGTDNEQFF.

The genes are TRBV23-1 and TRBJ2-1; 10 bases map to TRBD1. TRBV23-1 carries the ORF label, with uncertain function. The CDR3 totals 16 residues. The V segment lost 1 base and the J segment 9 bases; nucleotides outside the gene matches: 9. CDR3 loop: CASSQLPSDRGCEQFF. As DNA, the CDR3 is TGCGCCAGCAGTCAATTGCCCTCGGACAGGGGGTGTGAGCAGTTCTTC.

V and J are TRBV13 and TRBJ1-5; D is uncertain. Germline V gene data show CDR1 as PRHDT and CDR2 as FYEKMQ (reference sequence). This CDR3 has 13 residues. V shed 0 bases and J shed 8 bases, with 8 bases lying between them. The CDR3 DNA reads TGTGCCAGCAGCTTAGGTACAGATAAGCCCCAGCATTTT. This translates into CASSLGTDKPQHF.

The chain joins TRBV7-9 to TRBJ2-7; the D gene is possibly TRBD2 (6 bases). V was pared by 5 bases and J by 1 base, with 9 bases between. Looked up from germline, CDR1 is SEHNR and CDR2 is FQNEAQ (reference sequence). The CDR3 covers 13 residues. The CDR3 reads CASSGTGSYEQYV. The CDR3 coding sequence is TGTGCCAGCAGCGGGACTGGTTCCTACGAGCAGTACGTC.

The rearrangement links TRBV5-1 to TRBJ1-2, with D perhaps TRBD1 (5 bases). This CDR3 region has 13 residues. Trimming took off 0 bases at V and 8 bases at J, with 11 bases between the two ends. Germline V gene data show CDR1 as SGHRS and CDR2 as YFSETQ. The CDR3 region is CASSLVTARGYTF. CDR3 sequence (DNA): TGCGCCAGCAGCTTGGTGACAGCGAGAGGCTACACCTTC.

This clone has only a few counts. The chain links TRBV7-6 to TRBJ2-7; 11 bases fit TRBD2. The J segment lost 3 bases and the V segment lost 3 bases, leaving 4 bases of the junction unmatched. The CDR3 has 15 amino acids. The germline gives CDR1 SGHVS, CDR2 FNYEAQ. The CDR3 sequence: CASSFSSGGLYEQYF. DNA for the CDR3: TGTGCCAGCAGCTTCTCTAGCGGGGGGCTCTACGAGCAGTACTTC.

The chain joins TRBV6-5 to TRBJ2-3; 8 bases are a match to TRBD1. The length of the CDR3 is 14 residues. Germline CDR1 reads MNHEY; CDR2 reads SVGAGI. V trimming: 7 bases; J trimming: 3 bases; junction bases outside the gene matches: 6. The CDR3 DNA follows: TGTGCCAGCACCGAGGGGACAGGAACAGATACGCAGTATTTT. It codes for CASTEGTGTDTQYF.

The chain is built from TRBV9 and TRBJ1-5; D is unclear. CDR1 and CDR2 from the germline V gene are SGDLS and YYNGEE. V was clipped by 0 bases and J by 4 bases, with 11 bases between them. The CDR3 sequence is 15 residues long. This chain's CDR3 is CASSVDWAQNQPQHF. CDR3 in DNA: TGTGCCAGCAGCGTAGACTGGGCCCAGAATCAGCCCCAGCATTTT.

J is TRBJ2-1 and V is TRBV28; 7 bases map to TRBD2. Germline lookup yields CDR1 MDHEN and CDR2 SYDVKM. This CDR3 spans 14 amino acids. V dropped 3 bases and J dropped 7; count of bases not matched to a gene: 6. The CDR3 nucleotides read TGTGCCAGCAGTTTTAGCGGGCGAATTAATGAGCAGTTCTTC. It specifies CASSFSGRINEQFF.